This TCR beta chain was sequenced for a study of blood T cell repertoires in COVID-19. The CDR3 consists of 14 residues. Trimming took off 3 bases at V and 3 bases at J, with 10 bases between the two ends. Germline lookup yields CDR1 SGHDT and CDR2 YYEEEE. The assay was immunoSEQ multiplex PCR, and TCRdb's table has in-frame clones only and misses some. The sample consists of 200,000 to 250,000 clones, over 75% of them appearing once. The receptor was isolated from a woman aged 60-70 years who had recovered from COVID-19. Sequences were obtained from PBMCs or T cells enriched from blood (not recorded which). The chain couples TRBV5-6 to TRBJ1-5; a possible D gene is TRBD1 (6 bases). CDR3 region: CASSYRDTNQPQHF. CDR3 nucleotide sequence: TGTGCCAGCAGCTACCGGGACACCAATCAGCCCCAGCATTTT.